The 16 T cell receptor beta chains below all came from one sample that was sequenced in a study of cytomegalovirus exposure and HLA in healthy donors. Primers included in the PCR were 60 Vbeta and 13 Jbeta primers. Profiled with immunoSEQ multiplex PCR; TCRdb holds only in-frame clones, not every one. This repertoire includes over 50,000 clones. The sample consisted of PBMCs. All receptors derive from a middle-aged man in good health and CMV-seropositive.

The chain carries TRBV5-1 and TRBJ1-1; 9 bases map to TRBD1. V lost 7 bases to trimming and J lost 4 bases; unmatched junction nucleotides: 14. The germline V gene encodes CDR1 SGHRS and CDR2 YFSETQ. The CDR3 runs 16 residues. The CDR3 DNA sequence: TGCGCCAGCGGACAGGGGACAGACAGTCGGATCACTGAAGCTTTCTTT. As protein: CASGQGTDSRITEAFF.

In DNA form, the CDR3 reads TGCGCCAGCAGCGCCCGACTAGCGGGAGCCGGGGAGCTGTTTTTT. This encodes CASSARLAGAGELFF. The chain carries TRBV4-1 and TRBJ2-2; the match to TRBD2 covers 12 bases. Per germline, CDR1 MGHRA and CDR2 YSYEKL. CDR3 length equals 15 residues. Unmatched junction bases numbered 4, after V lost 5 bases and J lost 6 bases.

The V and J genes are TRBV9 and TRBJ2-3; 9 bases align to TRBD2. The CDR3 is 16 amino acids. From germline, CDR1 is SGDLS and CDR2 YYNGEE. V gave up 0 bases and J gave up 4 bases; unmatched junction bases: 6. CDR3 coding DNA: TGTGCCAGCAGCGTAGGGGCGGGAGGGTTGGCAGATACGCAGTATTTT. Amino acid sequence: CASSVGAGGLADTQYF.

The rearrangement joins TRBV11-1 to TRBJ2-3; the match to TRBD1 covers 8 bases. The V gene end was trimmed by 5 bases and the J gene end by 6 bases; junction bases not matched to a gene: 13. The CDR3 sequence is 16 residues long. CDR1 SGHAT and CDR2 FQDESV come from the germline V gene (reference sequence). The CDR3 sequence: CASSARTGLMVDTQYF. The CDR3 region has the DNA TGTGCCAGCAGCGCCCGGACAGGGCTGATGGTGGATACGCAGTATTTT.

V and J are TRBV28 and TRBJ1-2; TRBD1 aligns across 9 bases. This CDR3 comprises 16 residues. Trimming removed 4 bases from V and 4 bases from J; junction bases left unmatched: 10. CDR1 MDHEN and CDR2 SYDVKM come from the germline V gene. This CDR3 reads CASSSTGTGFIYGYTF. The CDR3 DNA is TGTGCCAGCAGTTCCACCGGGACAGGGTTTATCTATGGCTACACCTTC.

The gene calls are TRBV5-5 and TRBJ2-7; possible D gene TRBD1, 6 bases. The CDR3 spans 14 residues. The germline V gene has CDR1 SGHKS and CDR2 YYEKEE (reference sequence). Trimming shortened V by 4 bases and J by 3 bases, and 14 bases separated the two germline ends. The CDR3 DNA sequence: TGTGCCAGCAGCCTCCTACGGGACAACTACGAGCAGTACTTC. It encodes CASSLLRDNYEQYF.

The rearrangement links TRBV18 to TRBJ1-1; no definite D call. This CDR3 is built from 15 residues. Germline CDR1 reads KGHSH; CDR2 reads LQKENI. The V end lost 0 bases, the J end lost 5 bases, and 13 bases lay between the germline ends. CDR3 DNA: TGTGCCAGCTCACCACCCTCGGTGTCGGGGACTGAAGCTTTCTTT. This gives the protein CASSPPSVSGTEAFF. Full variable domain (remainder filled in from reference TRBV18 and TRBJ1-1): NAGVMQNPRHLVRRRGQEARLRCSPMKGHSHVYWYRQLPEEGLKFMVYLQKENIIDESGMPKERFSAEFPKEGPSILRIQQVVRGDSAAYFCASSPPSVSGTEAFFGQGTRLTVV.

The rearrangement links TRBV28 to TRBJ2-7; no reliable D call. V lost 6 bases and J lost 4, with 7 bases in between. The CDR3 is 11 residues long. Germline values: CDR1 MDHEN, CDR2 SYDVKM. CDR3 region: CASSQVYEQYF. CDR3 DNA sequence: TGTGCCAGCAGCCAGGTGTACGAGCAGTACTTC.

The J gene is TRBJ2-7, the V gene TRBV11-2; no definite D call. V was trimmed by 3 bases and J by 2 bases, leaving 2 bases between them. CDR1 is SGHAT, CDR2 FQNNGV, per germline. The CDR3 loop spans 11 amino acids. CDR3 in DNA: TGTGCCAGCAGCTTTACCTACGAGCAGTACTTC. Its protein is CASSFTYEQYF.

V usage is TRBV19 and J usage is TRBJ2-2; D uncertain. The germline V and J ends were trimmed by 9 bases and 0 bases, with 8 bases remaining between them. CDR1 is LNHDA, CDR2 SQIVND, per germline (reference sequence). There are 13 residues in the CDR3. The DNA of the CDR3 is TGTGCCAGCCTTGACTCGAACACCGGGGAGCTGTTTTTT. It codes for CASLDSNTGELFF.

Comment on this clone: One end of the junction does not line up with germline, which may come from a read error. The chain recombines TRBV30 with TRBJ1-5; 11 nucleotides match TRBD1. From germline, CDR1 is GTSNPN and CDR2 SVGIG (reference sequence). CDR3 length equals 15 residues. The CDR3: CAGSGQGASNQPQHF. The CDR3 DNA reads TGTGCCGGGAGTGGACAGGGGGCTAGCAATCAGCCCCAGCATTTT.

The genes are TRBV6-5 and TRBJ2-3; TRBD1 aligns across 7 bases. From germline, CDR1 is MNHEY and CDR2 SVGAGI. Unmatched junction bases numbered 2, after V lost 2 bases and J lost 3 bases. CDR3 length: 14 residues. The CDR3 DNA reads TGTGCCAGCAGTTACAGGGGGCATACAGATACGCAGTATTTT. Translated: CASSYRGHTDTQYF.

The chain uses TRBV29-1 and TRBJ2-1, with D possibly TRBD2 on 6 matching bases. Between the trimmed V and J ends, which lost 8 bases and 8 bases, there was a span of 13 bases. Germline V gives CDR1 SQVTM, CDR2 ANQGSEA. This CDR3 has 11 residues. In DNA form, the CDR3 reads TGCAGCTCCAGGACTAAATATGAGCAGTTCTTC. Its translation is CSSRTKYEQFF.

V and J are TRBV7-2 and TRBJ2-1; 7 bases match TRBD2. V dropped 6 bases and J dropped 4; count of bases not matched to a gene: 9. CDR1 and CDR2 from the germline V gene are SGHTA and FQGNSA. This CDR3 has 15 residues. CDR3 nucleotides: TGTGCCAGCAGTCTACCTAGCGGACTTTACAATGAGCAGTTCTTC. The encoded protein is CASSLPSGLYNEQFF. The whole variable domain, remainder taken from reference TRBV7-2 and TRBJ2-1, is GAGVSQSPSNKVTEKGKDVELRCDPISGHTALYWYRQSLGQGLEFLIYFQGNSAPDKSGLPSDRFSAERTGGSVSTLTIQRTQQEDSAVYLCASSLPSGLYNEQFFGPGTRLTVL.

The rearrangement uses TRBV29-1 and TRBJ2-7, with 7 nucleotides matching TRBD1. CDR1 and CDR2 from the germline V gene are SQVTM and ANQGSEA. The V and J ends lost 6 bases and 2 bases, in that order; junction bases with no gene match: 10. The CDR3 covers 14 residues. The CDR3 DNA reads as TGCAGCGTGATACAGGGGTATCCAACCTACGAGCAGTACTTC. This encodes CSVIQGYPTYEQYF.

The DNA for the CDR3 is TGTGCCAGCGCCGCGCCCGGGACTAGCGGGAGCAGGACCTACGAGCAGTACTTC. Translating it yields CASAAPGTSGSRTYEQYF. The chain joins TRBV19 to TRBJ2-7; 14 nucleotides match TRBD2. Trimming removed 9 bases from V and 2 bases from J; junction bases left unmatched: 15. This CDR3 is built from 18 residues. The germline CDR1 and CDR2 sequences are LNHDA and SQIVND (reference sequence).